This T cell receptor (beta chain) was captured in a study of glioma-infiltrating T cells. The CDR3 covers 13 residues. V lost 5 bases to trimming and J lost 8 bases, with 13 bases between them. Amplification of TCR alpha and beta CDR3 regions from RNA used iRepertoire nested multiplex PCR. Tissue mRNA or PBMC total RNA, about 85-400 ng, went into one-step reverse transcription and amplification. Each CDR3 protein gets one entry after TCRdb re-called the multiplex PCR reads with MiXCR. The profile covers about 130,000 distinct CDR3 sequences, with around 23% appearing a single time and 13% to 15% taken by the ten largest. A word on this clonotype: Antigen: not known. This sequence may be a read error, since a much larger clone differs from it by one base.

Study results and caveats: Above-expected tissue-blood divergence occurred in all gliomas, most in low-grade ones.

Input material: glioma tissue, nonneoplastic brain tissue, or PBMCs (not recorded which). This rearrangement joins TRBV12-3 or TRBV12-4 to TRBJ2-4; a weak D match, TRBD1 (6 bases). The receptor was isolated from a human donor with low-grade glioma or glioblastoma, undergoing nonglioma brain surgery, or in good health (not recorded which). The CDR3 loop reads CASSRQDQDIQYF. CDR3 bases: TGTGCCAGCAGTCGACAGGATCAAGACATTCAGTACTTC.